Below are 7 T cell receptor beta chains sequenced from a single sample in a study of CD8+ T cells in alopecia areata. The treatment: oral pan-JAK inhibitor, 5-10 mg twice daily. RNA extraction and reverse transcription yielded cDNA as sequencing template. Sequencing used immunoSEQ multiplex PCR; TCRdb keeps in-frame clones, though not all of them. Of roughly 200,000 clones listed, over 40% are singletons. Source: CD4+ T cells sorted from blood, taken between weeks 36 and 40, from a patient treated with tofacitinib. The receptors here all came from a human donor with alopecia areata.

Note on this clone: Within the sample, other DNA sequences also encode this same CDR3. The gene calls are TRBV11-3 and TRBJ2-3; D unclear. Germline V CDR1 and CDR2: SGHNT, YENEEA. The V and J ends lost 1 base and 6 bases respectively, with 8 bases between them. This CDR3 region has 13 residues. In DNA form, the CDR3 reads TGTGCCAGCAGCTTAGGGGCGGAGGATACGCAGTATTTT. Translating it yields CASSLGAEDTQYF.

This clone was found once. V usage is TRBV9 and J usage is TRBJ2-7; D possibly corresponds to TRBD2 (5 bases). This CDR3 is built from 15 residues. Germline CDR1 and CDR2: SGDLS and YYNGEE. The V gene lost 5 bases and the J gene lost 0 bases, with 15 bases spanning the gap. The CDR3 DNA reads TGTGCCAGCAGTACGAACCCAAGCGGCTCCTACGAGCAGTACTTC. Amino acids: CASSTNPSGSYEQYF.

The chain couples TRBV14 to TRBJ2-7; perhaps TRBD1 as D (5 bases). CDR1 is SGHDN, CDR2 FVKESK, per germline. The germline V and J ends were trimmed by 4 bases and 2 bases, with 12 bases remaining between them. CDR3 size: 14 residues. CDR3: CASSRNRLAYEQYF. The CDR3 region has the DNA TGTGCCAGCAGCCGTAACAGGCTCGCCTACGAGCAGTACTTC.

The CDR3 region has the DNA TGTGCCAGCAGCCTCCTAGCGGGAATGGGCGAGCAGTACTTC. It codes for CASSLLAGMGEQYF. V and J are TRBV28 and TRBJ2-7; 9 bases agree with TRBD2. Trimming removed 6 bases from V and 6 bases from J; junction bases left unmatched: 9. CDR1 is MDHEN, CDR2 SYDVKM, per germline. CDR3 length equals 14 residues.

In this sample, this clone turned up a few times. The chain links TRBV5-1 to TRBJ1-2, with D hard to call. The CDR3 spans 13 residues. V lost 5 bases and J 0 bases, leaving 8 bases between the germline ends. CDR1 and CDR2 from the germline V gene are SGHRS and YFSETQ. The CDR3 region is CASRGISNYGYTF. The CDR3 DNA sequence: TGCGCCAGCAGAGGTATTTCTAACTATGGCTACACCTTC.

In its sample, this clone was seen once. This CDR3 reads CSVPLGQGSYEQYF. The CDR3 DNA reads TGCAGCGTTCCCTTGGGACAGGGATCCTACGAGCAGTACTTC. This rearrangement joins TRBV29-1 to TRBJ2-5, with 9 bases identical to TRBD1. The better agreement between TRBJ2-7 and the DNA end casts doubt on the J call. The CDR3 is 14 amino acids. Germline CDR1 and CDR2: SQVTM and ANQGSEA.

The sample holds many counts of this clone. The rearrangement joins TRBV5-4 to TRBJ2-3, with D maybe TRBD1 (6 bases). Trimming removed 4 bases at V and 2 bases at J, with 14 bases between. This CDR3 region has 15 residues. The germline V gene has CDR1 SGHNT and CDR2 YYREEE (reference sequence). The CDR3 reads CASSHGQTPTDTQYF. In DNA, the CDR3 is TGTGCCAGCAGCCACGGACAGACTCCCACAGATACGCAGTATTTT.